This TCR beta chain was sequenced for a study of blood T cell repertoires in COVID-19 (dated by TCRdb to the early 2020s). General notes on the study: Samples covering the acute and convalescent phases of COVID-19 were provided by collaborators in the United States, Italy and Spain. The material from the prospective study consisted of cDNA or gDNA derived from T cells, B-cell-depleted T cells, or PBMCs. Subjects who had been exposed to COVID-19, were actively infected with it, or had recovered from it provided the deeply sampled blood TCRbeta repertoires that made up the dataset. The repertoires were made available in a free public database intended to serve as a resource for research on the immune response to SARS-CoV-2. The samples were drawn from two sources: the first 160 participants of the ongoing ImmuneRACE study, and 1,254 subjects contributed by 6 global collaborators. Nearly every sample came with metadata listing a de-identified subject ID, COVID-19 status, age in years and sex. Where available, HLA class I and class II types were taken from metadata supplied by the sample provider and were not determined by assay-based typing.

TCRbeta CDR3 regions were amplified from genomic DNA using the immunoSEQ Assay, a bias-controlled multiplex PCR. The authors' analysis ran thus. The number of nucleated cells in each sample was estimated from the amplification of reference gene primers within the assay. Sequence reads were collapsed and filtered to measure the absolute abundance of every unique TCRbeta CDR3 rearrangement. Productive Simpson clonality was computed per sample as the square root of Simpson's diversity index over productive rearrangements. TCRdb mirrors the immuneACCESS table, restricted to in-frame sequences. Some clones are absent from its copies; in checked studies, under half trace to an unresolved V gene, and the reason for the others is unknown. V and J calls and clone size are given by that table; D and trimming were obtained from the DNA. The sample yields approximately 300,000 clones; around four fifths were counted once. Around 3.9% of the sample is taken by the ten largest.

Comment on this clone: The antigen it binds to is not known. No much larger clone exists at a distance of one base, and base qualities are not known.

The investigation overall reported the following: How much clinical and demographic metadata was included differed by source and by participant, and the metadata was provided uncurated.

Each collaborating institution followed its own protocols to collect whole blood in K2EDTA tubes. For TCRbeta analysis, collaborators shipped samples as frozen whole blood, isolated PBMCs, or DNA extracted from either of those sample types. The TCR sequence derives from a woman aged 45-65 years with active or convalescent COVID-19. Material: peripheral blood.

The CDR3: CASRLLAGDEQYF. The DNA is TGTGCCAGCCGCCTCCTAGCGGGAGACGAGCAGTACTTC. This chain joins TRBV11-2 to TRBJ2-7, and 10 junctional nucleotides match TRBD2. CDR1 and CDR2, per the germline V gene, are SGHAT and FQNNGV. The CDR3 covers 13 residues, taking in both the cysteine and the phenylalanine. The only DNA kept is the CDR3, 39 bases in frame from the first base. Ends trimmed: V by 8 bases, J by 5 bases; bases unmatched to a gene: 6. When the CDR3 is completed using the reference TRBV11-2 and TRBJ2-7 genes on either side, the full variable domain is EAGVAQSPRYKIIEKRQSVAFWCNPISGHATLYWYQQILGQGPKLLIQFQNNGVVDDSQLPKDRFSAERLKGVDSTLKIQPAKLEDSAVYLCASRLLAGDEQYFGPGTRLTVT.